Below are 28 T cell receptor beta chains sequenced from a single sample in a study of blood T cell repertoires in COVID-19. This table comes from immunoSEQ multiplex PCR, and its TCRdb copy is limited to in-frame clones, with some not included. The sample includes a few hundred thousand clones, roughly 86% seen only once; the top ten take about 10%. Sequencing was performed on peripheral blood. The receptors here all came from a woman aged 25 to 39 with COVID-19, enrolled during active disease.

The genes are TRBV25-1 and TRBJ2-2; tentatively, D is TRBD1 (6 bases). The CDR3 is 15 residues long. Trimming took 4 bases from V and 3 from J, leaving 12 bases between them. The germline V gene encodes CDR1 MGHDK and CDR2 SYGVNS. The CDR3 nucleotides read TGTGCCAGCAGTGTTGCGGACAGATACACCGGGGAGCTGTTTTTT. Amino acids: CASSVADRYTGELFF.

This chain connects TRBV5-4 to TRBJ1-2, with D perhaps TRBD1 (5 bases). This CDR3 is built from 13 residues. Trimming left V 4 bases short and J 3 bases short, with 10 bases between. From germline, CDR1 is SGHNT and CDR2 YYREEE (reference sequence). CDR3 sequence: CASSGGEYYGYTF. The CDR3 DNA reads TGTGCCAGCAGCGGAGGGGAGTACTATGGCTACACCTTC.

DNA for the CDR3: TGTGCCAGCAGTTCAACACAGGGAGTCGGCGGGGAGCTGTTTTTT. Amino acid sequence: CASSSTQGVGGELFF. The chain has TRBV28 and TRBJ2-2; TRBD1 is a possible D gene (6 bases). CDR1 and CDR2 from the germline V gene are MDHEN and SYDVKM. The CDR3 runs 15 residues. The ends were cut back, 4 bases at V and 7 bases at J, with 16 bases in the middle.

The V gene is TRBV28, the J gene TRBJ2-5; D remains unclear. This CDR3 contains 13 residues. Looked up from germline, CDR1 is MDHEN and CDR2 is SYDVKM. The V gene lost 8 bases and the J gene lost 1 base, with 11 bases spanning the gap. The CDR3 here is CASSPAVQETQYF. The CDR3 DNA is TGTGCCAGCTCGCCGGCGGTCCAAGAGACCCAGTACTTC.

This chain uses TRBV7-2 with TRBJ2-1; 8 nucleotides align to TRBD1. The CDR3 runs to 16 residues. The V and J ends lost 5 bases and 7 bases, in that order; junction bases with no gene match: 13. Germline V lookup: CDR1 SGHTA, CDR2 FQGNSA. DNA of the CDR3: TGTGCCAGCAGCCCACATCCTCAGACAGGGGAAAATGAGCAGTTCTTC. Encoded protein: CASSPHPQTGENEQFF.

CDR3 coding DNA: TGTGCCATCAGTGAGGCACGGGACAGGGACGAAAAACTGTTTTTT. This codes for CAISEARDRDEKLFF. V and J are TRBV10-3 and TRBJ1-4; 9 nucleotides align to TRBD1. CDR1 and CDR2 (germline): ENHRY, SYGVKD. This CDR3 comprises 15 residues. The junction had 6 bases not matched to a gene; V was cut back by 2 bases and J by 8 bases.

The chain uses TRBV7-3 and TRBJ2-1; D may be TRBD2 (6 bases). V was pared by 3 bases and J by 0 bases, with 12 bases between. The CDR3 sequence is 16 residues long. Per germline, CDR1 SGHTA and CDR2 FQGTGA. Written as DNA, the CDR3 is TGTGCCAGCAGCTTCCGGCAGACTAGCTCCTACAATGAGCAGTTCTTC. Protein sequence: CASSFRQTSSYNEQFF.

This clone appeared a single time. The chain carries TRBV2 and TRBJ2-1; TRBD2 matches 10 bases. Germline values: CDR1 SNHLY, CDR2 FYNNEI. The CDR3 has 15 residues. The V segment lost 4 bases and the J segment 6 bases; nucleotides outside the gene matches: 6. CDR3 nucleotide sequence: TGTGCCAGCAGTGTAAATAGCGGGAGGACCAATGAGCAGTTCTTC. Residues: CASSVNSGRTNEQFF.

This rearrangement joins TRBV10-1 to TRBJ1-3, with no clear D. Germline CDR1 WNHNN, CDR2 SYGVQD (reference sequence). The CDR3 totals 14 residues. Trimming removed 0 bases at V and 7 bases at J, with 10 bases between. CDR3 region: CASSESTLRNTIYF. The CDR3, as DNA: TGCGCCAGCAGTGAGTCGACTTTAAGGAACACCATATATTTT.

This chain uses TRBV7-6 with TRBJ2-7; TRBD2 matches 10 bases. Germline CDR1 and CDR2: SGHVS and FNYEAQ. The CDR3 consists of 16 residues. Trimming removed 2 bases from V and 0 bases from J; junction bases left unmatched: 4. The CDR3 DNA follows: TGTGCCAGCAGCTTAAGGCCTAGCGGGGGCTCCTACGAGCAGTACTTC. It codes for CASSLRPSGGSYEQYF.

This clone appeared a single time. This rearrangement joins TRBV27 to TRBJ2-1; 9 nucleotides agree with TRBD2. Germline V gives CDR1 MNHEY, CDR2 SMNVEV (reference sequence). The V and J ends lost 3 bases and 2 bases, in that order; junction bases with no gene match: 5. The CDR3 consists of 16 residues. For the CDR3, the DNA is TGTGCCAGCAGTTTCGTAGCGGGGGCCCCCTACAATGAGCAGTTCTTC. Residues: CASSFVAGAPYNEQFF.

This rearrangement joins TRBV28 to TRBJ1-5, with TRBD1 identical over 7 bases. CDR3 length: 14 residues. V dropped 5 bases and J dropped 3; count of bases not matched to a gene: 4. Germline values: CDR1 MDHEN, CDR2 SYDVKM. The CDR3 region is CASSRTGNNQPQHF. In nucleotides, the CDR3 is TGTGCCAGCAGTCGGACAGGAAACAATCAGCCCCAGCATTTT.

The chain couples TRBV5-1 to TRBJ2-1; D is ambiguous. Trimming removed 6 bases at V and 9 bases at J, with 16 bases between. Germline V CDR1 and CDR2: SGHRS, YFSETQ. This CDR3 is built from 13 residues. The CDR3 sequence is CASIDSPSAEQFF. CDR3 nucleotide sequence: TGCGCCAGCATCGACTCCCCGAGCGCTGAGCAGTTCTTC.

The gene calls are TRBV7-8 and TRBJ2-3; 8 positions agree with TRBD2. Germline values: CDR1 SGHVS, CDR2 FQNEAQ. This CDR3 has 15 residues. Trimming took 5 bases from V and 0 from J; bases not matched to a gene: 4. The CDR3 region is CASSVSGTSTDTQYF. The CDR3 DNA is TGTGCCAGCAGCGTTAGCGGGACTAGCACAGATACGCAGTATTTT.

V usage is TRBV2 and J usage is TRBJ2-7; D is unresolved. Trimming took off 2 bases at V and 3 bases at J, with 5 bases between the two ends. This CDR3 region has 12 residues. Germline lookup yields CDR1 SNHLY and CDR2 FYNNEI. The DNA for the CDR3 is TGTGCCAGCAGTGAACAGAACTACGAGCAGTACTTC. Amino acids: CASSEQNYEQYF.

This clone appeared a single time. The chain links TRBV10-3 to TRBJ2-5, with TRBD2 identical over 9 bases. The CDR3 consists of 15 residues. CDR1 ENHRY and CDR2 SYGVKD come from the germline V gene. With 5 bases clipped from V and 3 bases from J, the junction kept 7 bases outside the gene matches. The CDR3 region has the DNA TGTGCCATCAGTTTGCGGGAGGGCCAAGAAGAGACCCAGTACTTC. As protein: CAISLREGQEETQYF.

The chain is built from TRBV3-1 (or the pseudogene TRBV3-2) and TRBJ2-1, with D hard to call. The V end lost 1 base, the J end lost 5 bases, and 18 bases lay between the germline ends. Germline loops: CDR1 LGHDT, CDR2 YNNKEL (reference sequence). This CDR3 has 17 residues. Here the CDR3 reads CASSQVVRANLNNEQFF. CDR3 coding DNA: TGTGCCAGCAGCCAAGTGGTACGAGCTAATCTGAACAATGAGCAGTTCTTC.

The table lists this clone with a count of one. The chain has TRBV2 and TRBJ1-2; D possibly corresponds to TRBD1 (5 bases). CDR1 and CDR2 (germline): SNHLY, FYNNEI. Trimming shortened V by 2 bases and J by 4 bases, and 14 bases separated the two germline ends. The CDR3 has 15 residues. The CDR3 is CASSESREVLYGYTF. The CDR3 DNA reads as TGTGCCAGCAGTGAATCCAGGGAGGTACTCTATGGCTACACCTTC.

J is TRBJ2-2 and V is TRBV5-1, with TRBD1 matching over 8 bases. The CDR3 is made up of 15 amino acids. Looked up from germline, CDR1 is SGHRS and CDR2 is YFSETQ. The ends lost 4 bases at V and 4 bases at J; junction bases unmatched: 6. CDR3 in amino acids: CASSTGQGGTGELFF. Here the CDR3 DNA reads TGCGCCAGCAGCACCGGACAGGGCGGCACCGGGGAGCTGTTTTTT.

This chain connects TRBV5-1 to TRBJ2-2, with a tentative D call TRBD1 (5 bases). Trimming removed 6 bases from V and 2 bases from J, with 11 bases in between. CDR3 length: 14 amino acids. The germline V gene encodes CDR1 SGHRS and CDR2 YFSETQ. The CDR3 loop is CASIHDSNTGELFF. DNA of the CDR3: TGCGCCAGCATACATGACAGCAACACCGGGGAGCTGTTTTTT.

This clone was seen only a few times. This chain uses TRBV5-1 with TRBJ1-1; D perhaps matches TRBD1 (5 bases). The V gene lost 3 bases and the J gene lost 1 base, with 10 bases spanning the gap. The germline CDR1 and CDR2 sequences are SGHRS and YFSETQ. The CDR3 length is 14 residues. The CDR3 loop is CASSYSQGNTEAFF. The CDR3 DNA sequence: TGCGCCAGCAGCTACTCCCAGGGGAACACTGAAGCTTTCTTT.

V is TRBV7-9 and J is TRBJ1-2, with 8 bases aligning to TRBD1. Germline values: CDR1 SEHNR, CDR2 FQNEAQ (reference sequence). The CDR3 has 15 amino acids. The V segment lost 3 bases and the J segment 7 bases; nucleotides outside the gene matches: 10. CDR3 sequence reads: CASSLSRPTGAGYTF. The CDR3 DNA reads as TGTGCCAGCAGCTTGAGCCGTCCGACAGGGGCTGGCTACACCTTC.

The chain uses TRBV5-6 and TRBJ2-1; TRBD2 matches 8 bases. Germline CDR1 reads SGHDT; CDR2 reads YYEEEE. V gave up 2 bases and J gave up 7 bases; unmatched junction bases: 5. The CDR3 is made up of 14 amino acids. The DNA for the CDR3 is TGTGCCAGCAGCTTTCAAGCGGGAGTGAATGAGCAGTTCTTC. Its translation is CASSFQAGVNEQFF.

The rearrangement joins TRBV5-1 to TRBJ1-6; possibly TRBD1 for D (5 bases). Looked up from germline, CDR1 is SGHRS and CDR2 is YFSETQ. This CDR3 comprises 15 residues. V was trimmed by 0 bases and J by 8 bases, leaving 12 bases between them. The CDR3 coding sequence is TGCGCCAGCAGCTTGGAGGCAGGGAAGGATTCACCCCTCCACTTT. Translating gives CASSLEAGKDSPLHF. Variable domain in full (rest from reference TRBV5-1 and TRBJ1-6): KAGVTQTPRYLIKTRGQQVTLSCSPISGHRSVSWYQQTPGQGLQFLFEYFSETQRNKGNFPGRFSGRQFSNSRSEMNVSTLELGDSALYLCASSLEAGKDSPLHFGNGTRLTVT.

This chain uses TRBV5-4 with TRBJ1-3; TRBD1 agrees at 10 bases. This CDR3 has 17 amino acids. The germline gives CDR1 SGHNT, CDR2 YYREEE (reference sequence). The V segment lost 0 bases and the J segment 3 bases; nucleotides outside the gene matches: 6. As DNA, the CDR3 is TGTGCCAGCAGCTTGGACCCGACAGGGGGCGTTGGAAACACCATATATTTT. It is translated as CASSLDPTGGVGNTIYF.

As regards this clone: The junction does not match germline at one end; this may be a read error. The genes are TRBV7-7 and TRBJ2-7; no reliable D call. CDR3 size: 13 residues. Germline V gives CDR1 SSHAT, CDR2 FNYEAQ (reference sequence). The chain's CDR3 is CASSLIAGYEQYF. The CDR3 coding sequence is TGTGCTAGCAGCTTAATTGCCGGCTACGAGCAGTACTTC.

The chain carries TRBV3-1 (or the pseudogene TRBV3-2) and TRBJ1-5, with 8 bases fitting TRBD1. CDR3 length: 14 amino acids. Germline CDR1 reads LGHDT; CDR2 reads YNNKEL (reference sequence). With V trimmed by 5 bases and J by 6 bases, 6 bases remained unmatched. CDR3: CASSAGGDGQPQHF. The CDR3 DNA sequence: TGTGCCAGCAGCGCAGGGGGCGATGGTCAGCCCCAGCATTTT.

The chain links TRBV24-1 to TRBJ2-2; TRBD2 matches 9 bases. CDR1 and CDR2 from the germline V gene are KGHDR and SFDVKD. J gave up 6 bases and V 5 bases, and 12 bases lay outside the gene matches. This CDR3 has 17 amino acids. The CDR3 spells CATSAPLGGRAPGELFF. Here the CDR3 DNA reads TGTGCCACCAGTGCCCCCCTAGGCGGGAGGGCCCCCGGGGAGCTGTTTTTT.